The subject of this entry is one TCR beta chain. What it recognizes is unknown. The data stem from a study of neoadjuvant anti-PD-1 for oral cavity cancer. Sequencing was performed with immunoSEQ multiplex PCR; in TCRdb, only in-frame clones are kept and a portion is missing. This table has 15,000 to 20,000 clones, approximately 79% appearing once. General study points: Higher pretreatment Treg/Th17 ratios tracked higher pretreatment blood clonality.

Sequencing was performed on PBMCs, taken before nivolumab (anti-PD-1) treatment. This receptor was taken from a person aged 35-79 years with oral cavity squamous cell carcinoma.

The CDR3 protein is CASSQVRRDGDTQYF. For the CDR3, the DNA is TGTGCCAGCAGCCAAGTTCGGCGGGACGGGGATACGCAGTATTTT. The rearrangement uses TRBV4-2 and TRBJ2-3, with a tentative D call TRBD2 (6 bases). The CDR3 covers 15 residues. Germline V gene sequence: CDR1 LGHNA, CDR2 YNFKEQ. V was clipped by 1 base and J by 6 bases, with 14 bases between them.